This T cell receptor beta chain was documented in a study of blood T cells in healthy people across ages. Many counts were recorded for this clonotype. V lost 4 bases to trimming and J lost 5 bases; unmatched junction nucleotides: 9. The germline CDR1 and CDR2 sequences are LGHNA and YSLEER. This CDR3 is 15 amino acids long. PCR was performed a second time for roughly 7 to 12 cycles using a sample-barcoded 5' primer and a J-beta primer mix. TCRdb reanalysed the 5' RACE reads using MiXCR and keeps one entry per CDR3 protein. Found here are roughly 1.5 million distinct CDR3 sequences, roughly 43% of them singletons; the top ten hold about 4%.

The chain is built from TRBV4-3 and TRBJ2-3; the match to TRBD2 covers 7 bases. The source material was blood. The clonotype originates from a young woman in good health. CDR3 region: CASSLSSGMGDTQYF. Written as DNA, the CDR3 is TGCGCCAGCAGCCTATCTAGCGGCATGGGAGATACGCAGTATTTT.